This T cell receptor beta chain is drawn from a study of blood T cell repertoires in COVID-19. For the study at large: The study drew acute and convalescent COVID-19 samples from the United States, Italy and Spain. From T cells, B-cell-depleted T cells, or PBMCs came the material, which was cDNA or gDNA.

Data came from immunoSEQ multiplex PCR; TCRdb stores just in-frame clones and leaves some out. The sample consists of approximately 300,000 clones, about 89% of them appearing once. Germline assignment: CDR1 MDHEN and CDR2 SYDVKM. The trim removed 6 bases at V and 5 bases at J, leaving 14 bases unmatched. The CDR3 is 16 residues long. The sequence came from a man under 40 with acute or convalescent COVID-19. The chain joins TRBV28 to TRBJ2-7; the match to TRBD1 covers 9 bases. The specimen sequenced was peripheral blood. Here the CDR3 DNA reads TGTGCCAGCAGGTCCCGTCGGGACAGGGTTTCCCACGAGCAGTACTTC. It specifies CASRSRRDRVSHEQYF.